This TCR beta chain was sequenced for a study of OX40 agonist ivuxolimab in advanced cancers. Study background: Patients treated during dose escalation were battling hepatocellular carcinoma, melanoma, renal cell or head and neck cancer.

V was clipped by 0 bases and J by 5 bases; unmatched bases: 13. The CDR3 is 18 residues long. Germline V gene lookup returns CDR1 LGHNA and CDR2 YSLEER. Sequencing used immunoSEQ multiplex PCR; TCRdb keeps in-frame clones, though not all of them. The table shows approximately 60,000 clones, with 65% to 85% occurring only once. Findings of the study overall: Expanded clones were, on average, more numerous in CD8+ T cells than in CD4+. Researchers did not establish what antigens the expanded peripheral T cells target. Clonal expansion by week 6 occurred in CD4+ and CD8+ blood T cells (at 0.1 to 3.0 mg/kg).

In the case of this clone: Antigen: not known.

J is TRBJ2-5 and V is TRBV4-3; 9 bases fit TRBD2. The input for sequencing was CD4+ or CD8+ T cells sorted from blood, taken in a trial of the OX40 agonist ivuxolimab. The receptor comes from an adult with an advanced solid tumor such as melanoma, head and neck, liver or kidney cancer. The CDR3 region has the DNA TGCGCCAGCAGCCAAGAAGCGGTAGCGGGGGCAAGGGGGGAGACCCAGTACTTC. As protein: CASSQEAVAGARGETQYF.